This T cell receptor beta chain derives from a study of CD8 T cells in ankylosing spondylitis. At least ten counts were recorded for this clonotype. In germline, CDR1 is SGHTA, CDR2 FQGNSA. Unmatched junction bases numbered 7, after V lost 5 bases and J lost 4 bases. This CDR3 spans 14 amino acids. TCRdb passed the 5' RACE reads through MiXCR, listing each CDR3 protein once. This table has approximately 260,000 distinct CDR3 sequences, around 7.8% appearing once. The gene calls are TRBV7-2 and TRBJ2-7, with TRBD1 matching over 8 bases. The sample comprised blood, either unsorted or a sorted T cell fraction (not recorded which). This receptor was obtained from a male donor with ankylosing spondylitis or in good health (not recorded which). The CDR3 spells CASSSVQGAYEQYF. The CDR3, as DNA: TGTGCCAGCAGCAGCGTCCAGGGGGCTTACGAGCAGTACTTC.